The 25 T cell receptor beta chains below were found in one sample sequenced in a study of blood T cell repertoires in COVID-19. This table comes from immunoSEQ multiplex PCR, and its TCRdb copy is limited to in-frame clones, with some not included. The sample records roughly 260,000 clones, around 90% being singletons. The material sequenced was peripheral blood. The receptors were sampled from a woman aged 40-49 years with acute or convalescent COVID-19.

The J gene is TRBJ2-3, the V gene TRBV7-9; 9 nucleotides match TRBD2. V lost 5 bases and J lost 0; bases outside the gene matches: 6. Germline V gene sequence: CDR1 SEHNR, CDR2 FQNEAQ (reference sequence). CDR3 length: 16 residues. The CDR3 coding sequence is TGTGCCAGCAGCGCTGGCGGGGGGGCAAGCACAGATACGCAGTATTTT. Its protein product is CASSAGGGASTDTQYF.

The chain uses TRBV10-3 and TRBJ2-7; 7 bases match TRBD1. CDR1 and CDR2 from the germline V gene are ENHRY and SYGVKD. The V and J ends lost 9 bases and 2 bases, in that order; junction bases with no gene match: 1. CDR3 length: 11 amino acids. As DNA, the CDR3 is TGTGCCATAGGGACAGCCTACGAGCAGTACGTC. It codes for CAIGTAYEQYV.

The rearrangement uses TRBV4-1 and TRBJ2-3; D uncertain. The CDR3 is 16 amino acids. Trimming left V 0 bases short and J 2 bases short, with 12 bases between. Germline V gives CDR1 MGHRA, CDR2 YSYEKL. The CDR3 loop is CASSQDWVGYTDTQYF. The CDR3 nucleotides read TGCGCCAGCAGCCAAGATTGGGTCGGGTACACAGATACGCAGTATTTT.

The chain combines TRBV10-3 with TRBJ1-4; 9 nucleotides line up with TRBD1. This CDR3 has 13 amino acids. CDR1 is ENHRY, CDR2 SYGVKD, per germline. V lost 10 bases to trimming and J lost 2 bases; unmatched junction nucleotides: 2. DNA for the CDR3: TGTGCCACAACAGGGGGCACTAATGAAAAACTGTTTTTT. It codes for CATTGGTNEKLFF.

The chain uses TRBV2 and TRBJ1-1; D ambiguous. V was clipped by 8 bases and J by 0 bases, with 10 bases between them. Germline CDR1 and CDR2: SNHLY and FYNNEI. The CDR3 runs 13 residues. CDR3 in amino acids: CASGADLNTEAFF. The CDR3 DNA reads TGTGCCAGCGGAGCCGATTTGAACACTGAAGCTTTCTTT.

The J gene is TRBJ2-3, the V gene TRBV11-2; 8 bases fit TRBD2. This CDR3 region has 16 residues. The trim removed 0 bases at V and 4 bases at J, leaving 6 bases unmatched. Per germline, CDR1 SGHAT and CDR2 FQNNGV. CDR3 in DNA: TGTGCCAGCAGCTTAGACGGGGGGGCGTTTGCAGATACGCAGTATTTT. It encodes CASSLDGGAFADTQYF.

V usage is TRBV7-2 and J usage is TRBJ2-3; 7 nucleotides match TRBD1. V shed 5 bases and J 0 bases; nucleotides not matched to a gene: 5. The CDR3 runs to 15 residues. From germline, CDR1 is SGHTA and CDR2 FQGNSA. In nucleotides, the CDR3 is TGTGCCAGCAGCCTGACAGGGCGTAGCACAGATACGCAGTATTTT. It specifies CASSLTGRSTDTQYF. Together with reference TRBV7-2 and TRBJ2-3, the CDR3 gives the full variable domain: GAGVSQSPSNKVTEKGKDVELRCDPISGHTALYWYRQSLGQGLEFLIYFQGNSAPDKSGLPSDRFSAERTGGSVSTLTIQRTQQEDSAVYLCASSLTGRSTDTQYFGPGTRLTVL.

This rearrangement joins TRBV19 to TRBJ2-5, with TRBD2 identical over 13 bases. After removal of 6 bases from V and 3 bases from J, the junction contained 7 bases not matched to a gene. This CDR3 spans 16 amino acids. Germline V gives CDR1 LNHDA, CDR2 SQIVND (reference sequence). CDR3 bases: TGTGCCAGTAGCAGGACTAGCGGGGGTGGCAAAGAGACCCAGTACTTC. Its protein is CASSRTSGGGKETQYF.

The chain has TRBV6-2 or TRBV6-3 and TRBJ1-2, with a possible D match to TRBD1 (6 bases). CDR3 length equals 19 residues. Germline CDR1 is MNHEY and CDR2 is SVGEGT. V gave up 0 bases and J gave up 8 bases, with 28 bases separating them. CDR3 nucleotide sequence: TGTGCCAGCAGTTACTCGAGTCCCGGGGCCACCGACAGGAGAAACGGCTACACCTTC. Translating it yields CASSYSSPGATDRRNGYTF.

The chain joins TRBV5-1 to TRBJ1-4, with D possibly matching TRBD1 (5 bases). CDR1 and CDR2 (germline): SGHRS, YFSETQ. Trimming pared 1 base from V and 0 bases from J, leaving 13 bases between. The CDR3 contains 17 residues. CDR3: CASSLLSPRATNEKLFF. In DNA form, the CDR3 reads TGCGCCAGCAGCTTGCTCTCCCCCAGGGCAACTAATGAAAAACTGTTTTTT.

V is TRBV30 and J is TRBJ1-6; no clear D. Germline V gene data show CDR1 as GTSNPN and CDR2 as SVGIG (reference sequence). Trimming took off 4 bases at V and 9 bases at J, with 10 bases between the two ends. The CDR3 has 12 amino acids. CDR3 in DNA: TGTGCCTGGAACGGGAACGTTTCACCCCTCCACTTT. This encodes CAWNGNVSPLHF.

The chain uses TRBV6-5 and TRBJ1-2; the match to TRBD1 covers 7 bases. The CDR3 has 14 residues. J lost 4 bases, V lost 7 bases, and 9 bases had no gene match. Germline V CDR1 and CDR2: MNHEY, SVGAGI. The CDR3 here is CASIQTGQGYGYTF. CDR3 bases: TGTGCCAGCATACAGACAGGGCAGGGCTATGGCTACACCTTC.

The rearrangement joins TRBV11-3 to TRBJ2-7; D is perhaps TRBD1 (5 bases). Germline CDR1 is SGHNT and CDR2 is YENEEA. The CDR3 length is 18 residues. V lost 2 bases to trimming and J lost 0 bases, with 20 bases between them. For the CDR3, the DNA is TGTGCCAGCAGCTTATCAGTATCAGGGCAGGTTACCTCCTACGAGCAGTACGTC. Translated, it gives CASSLSVSGQVTSYEQYV.

The rearrangement links TRBV29-1 to TRBJ2-1, with 8 bases fitting TRBD2. Looked up from germline, CDR1 is SQVTM and CDR2 is ANQGSEA. This CDR3 comprises 16 residues. V shed 7 bases, J shed 2 bases, and the junction held 13 bases outside the gene matches. CDR3 DNA: TGCAGCGCTATACGTTCGGGGGGGATAGCCTACAATGAGCAGTTCTTC. The encoded protein is CSAIRSGGIAYNEQFF.

This chain joins TRBV6-1 and TRBJ1-3, with D hard to call. V lost 4 bases to trimming and J lost 0 bases, with 13 bases between them. Germline V gives CDR1 MNHNS, CDR2 SASEGT. The CDR3 has 16 amino acids. CDR3 nucleotide sequence: TGTGCCAGCAGTGCCTGGGAGGGTTACTCTGGAAACACCATATATTTT. Amino acid sequence: CASSAWEGYSGNTIYF.

This chain connects TRBV3-1 (or the pseudogene TRBV3-2) to TRBJ1-1; TRBD1 is a possible D gene (6 bases). The V end lost 1 base, the J end lost 12 bases, and 18 bases lay between the germline ends. From germline, CDR1 is LGHDT and CDR2 YNNKEL (reference sequence). CDR3 length: 14 amino acids. DNA of the CDR3: TGTGCCAGCAGCCAAGTTCCAGGGGTAAGGACGACTTTCTTT. Translating gives CASSQVPGVRTTFF.

This clone has only a few counts. V and J are TRBV7-3 and TRBJ1-6; 8 bases line up with TRBD1. The germline gives CDR1 SGHTA, CDR2 FQGTGA. V shed 6 bases, J shed 7 bases, and the junction held 11 bases outside the gene matches. The CDR3 runs 16 residues. This chain's CDR3 is CASRENPGQENSPLHF. The CDR3 bases are TGTGCCAGCAGAGAAAACCCGGGACAGGAAAATTCACCCCTCCACTTT.

This clone was seen only a few times. The chain carries TRBV5-5 and TRBJ2-7; 8 nucleotides align to TRBD2. The CDR3 length is 14 residues. Looked up from germline, CDR1 is SGHKS and CDR2 is YYEKEE (reference sequence). CDR3 sequence (DNA): TGTGCCAGCACCCCCGGCGCAAACGGCGGGAGGTTGGACGTC. It yields the protein CASTPGANGGRLDV.

V is TRBV11-2 and J is TRBJ2-2; 7 bases align to TRBD1. This CDR3 region has 15 residues. Trimming at V came to 6 bases and at J to 6 bases, leaving 10 bases not matched to a gene. Germline CDR1 SGHAT, CDR2 FQNNGV. The CDR3 spells CASSRTGAVSGELFF. CDR3 DNA: TGTGCCAGCAGTCGTACAGGGGCGGTTTCCGGGGAGCTGTTTTTT.

The V gene is TRBV20-1, the J gene TRBJ1-1; D gene unclear. From germline, CDR1 is DFQATT and CDR2 SNEGSKA (reference sequence). This CDR3 region has 14 residues. With 3 bases removed from V and 4 bases from J, the gap between germline ends came to 15 bases. In DNA form, the CDR3 reads TGCAGTGCTAGTAAAACCTCCCAGGTCACTGAAGCTTTCTTT. This sequence encodes CSASKTSQVTEAFF.

This chain joins TRBV14 and TRBJ1-3; D is possibly TRBD1 (5 bases). This CDR3 spans 16 amino acids. V lost 4 bases and J lost 4, with 17 bases in between. CDR1 and CDR2 (germline): SGHDN, FVKESK. The CDR3 DNA follows: TGTGCCAGCAGCCCTCTGGGGCCGGCCGGCGGAAACACCATATATTTT. The encoded protein is CASSPLGPAGGNTIYF.

The CDR3 DNA reads TGCGCCAGCAGCCAAGGAGGGGGGGGGCTGTATACTACGGACATTCAGTACTTC. Protein sequence: CASSQGGGGLYTTDIQYF. The rearrangement links TRBV4-1 to TRBJ2-4, with D tentatively TRBD2 (7 bases). Trimming cost V 1 base and J 8 bases, with 24 bases left between them. Per germline, CDR1 MGHRA and CDR2 YSYEKL. The CDR3 is made up of 18 amino acids.

The chain recombines TRBV27 with TRBJ1-5; D unclear. The CDR3 sequence is 14 residues long. V lost 2 bases, J lost 2 bases, and 7 bases lay in between. Germline V gives CDR1 MNHEY, CDR2 SMNVEV (reference sequence). CDR3 sequence (DNA): TGTGCCAGCAGTTTAACAATCGGCAATCAGCCCCAGCATTTT. Amino acid sequence: CASSLTIGNQPQHF.

The V gene is TRBV5-1, the J gene TRBJ2-3; 8 nucleotides line up with TRBD2. Germline V lookup: CDR1 SGHRS, CDR2 YFSETQ. Trimming removed 0 bases from V and 2 bases from J; junction bases left unmatched: 5. This CDR3 spans 16 amino acids. The CDR3 bases are TGCGCCAGCAGCTTGGGGTTAGCGGGGACCACAGATACGCAGTATTTT. It translates to CASSLGLAGTTDTQYF.

This chain connects TRBV19 to TRBJ2-1; possibly TRBD1 for D (6 bases). CDR1 LNHDA and CDR2 SQIVND come from the germline V gene (reference sequence). V was clipped by 2 bases and J by 10 bases, with 18 bases between them. The CDR3 covers 15 residues. In nucleotides, the CDR3 is TGTGCCAGTAGTATATCCCAGGGGTGGACGGAGGAGCAGTTCTTC. Protein product: CASSISQGWTEEQFF.